This T cell receptor beta chain stems from a study of ipilimumab plus nivolumab after autologous stem cell transplantation (dated by TCRdb to about 2021). For the wider study: The median number of doses that trial patients received was about five for ipilimumab and under 10 for nivolumab. The intent-to-treat population of the trial was made up of 35 to 40 patients. Patients undergoing autologous transplant for high-risk diffuse large B cell lymphoma, mature T cell lymphoma, or multiple myeloma were enrolled in the trial. Primary refractory and relapsed disease were included in the DLBCL cohort, with 18-month progression-free survival of about 86% and 27%, respectively. Results the study describes overall, beyond this receptor: The authors stated that profiles of the T cell receptor repertoire, regulatory T cell phenotype and gut microbiota provided a biologic rationale for studying this approach further. Combined checkpoint inhibition as post-transplant consolidation was concluded by the authors to appear tolerable.

Checkpoint therapy began 14 to 28 days after autologous transplant, with ipilimumab given at 1 mg/kg intravenously on day 1 of selected weeks. Nivolumab was given at 3 mg/kg intravenously on day 1 of weeks 1, 4, 7, 10, and every two weeks through week 26. This Phase Ib clinical trial tested ipilimumab plus nivolumab, a combined checkpoint inhibition, as consolidation after autologous stem cell transplantation. For CDR1 and CDR2, the germline V gene (reference sequence) lists SGHAT and FQDESV. V loses 5 bases of germline sequence and J loses 4 bases, and the interval between the two ends is 17 bases. Reading from cysteine to phenylalanine, the CDR3 counts 15 amino acids. Only the CDR3 region is kept as DNA, spanning 45 bases read in frame from base 1. This clone came up a few times. Its antigen is still unknown. The record has no base qualities; no much larger clone is one base away. The library relied on the immunoSEQ multiplex PCR assay. In its TCRdb copy, this immuneACCESS table keeps in-frame sequences only and misses some clones. Where compared with another copy, unresolved V genes explain less than half of these, and the others have no known cause. The sample table holds 77,000 or so clones, of which around 80% were seen once. Around 2% of the sample comes from the top ten.

Sample: PBMCs, taken in a trial of ipilimumab plus nivolumab as post-transplant consolidation. This clonotype was obtained from a male donor with diffuse large B-cell lymphoma. The chain was built from TRBV11-1 and TRBJ2-5; the D gene is perhaps TRBD2, on 5 matching bases. The CDR3 region has the sequence CASSPNGVLGETQYF. The nucleotides are TGTGCCAGCAGCCCAAACGGGGTATTGGGAGAGACCCAGTACTTC.